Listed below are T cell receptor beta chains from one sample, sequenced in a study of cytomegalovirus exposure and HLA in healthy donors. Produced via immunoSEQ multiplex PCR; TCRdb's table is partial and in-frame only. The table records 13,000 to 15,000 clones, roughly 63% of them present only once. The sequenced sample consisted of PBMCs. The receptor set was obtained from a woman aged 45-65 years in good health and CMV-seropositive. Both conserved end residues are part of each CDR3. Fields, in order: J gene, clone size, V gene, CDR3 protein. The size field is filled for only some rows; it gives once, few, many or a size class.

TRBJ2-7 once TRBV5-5 CASSLNFGEQYF
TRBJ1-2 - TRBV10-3 CATSSGTGAWGYTF
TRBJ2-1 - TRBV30 CAWSVHRIGISGAASYNEQFF
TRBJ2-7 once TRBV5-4 CASSFGIAGGFVYEQYF
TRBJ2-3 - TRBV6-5 CASSLSGARGDTQYF
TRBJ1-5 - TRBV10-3 CAISEGQGYRQPQHF
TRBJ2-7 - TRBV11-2 CASSFLAVSYEQYF
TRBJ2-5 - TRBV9 CASSVGEYETQYF
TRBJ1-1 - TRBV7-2 CASSTVGKWSTEAFF
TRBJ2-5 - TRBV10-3 CAISEGREATQYF